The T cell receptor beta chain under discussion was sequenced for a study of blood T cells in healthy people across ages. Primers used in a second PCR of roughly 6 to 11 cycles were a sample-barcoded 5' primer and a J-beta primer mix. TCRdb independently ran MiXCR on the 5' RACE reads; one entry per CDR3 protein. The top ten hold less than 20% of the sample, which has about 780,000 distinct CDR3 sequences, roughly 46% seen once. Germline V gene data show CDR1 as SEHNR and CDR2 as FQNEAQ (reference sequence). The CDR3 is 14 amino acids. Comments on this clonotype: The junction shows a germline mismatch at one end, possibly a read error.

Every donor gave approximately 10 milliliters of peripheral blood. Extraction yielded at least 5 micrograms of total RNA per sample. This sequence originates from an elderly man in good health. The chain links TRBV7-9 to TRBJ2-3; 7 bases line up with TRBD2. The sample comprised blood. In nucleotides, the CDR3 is TGTGCCTGCAGCCGCAGCGGGAACACAGATACGCAGTATTTT. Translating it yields CACSRSGNTDTQYF. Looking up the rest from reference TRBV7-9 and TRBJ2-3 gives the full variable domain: DTGVSQNPRHKITKRGQNVTFRCDPISEHNRLYWYRQTLGQGPEFLTYFQNEAQLEKSRLLSDRFSAERPKGSFSTLEIQRTEQGDSAMYLCACSRSGNTDTQYFGPGTRLTVL.